This T cell receptor (beta chain) stems from a study of regulatory T cells in long-lasting Graves disease. In building TCR beta libraries, iRepertoire HTBI primers were used together with Arm-PCR of CDR3 regions. TCRdb processed the multiplex PCR reads anew with MiXCR; each CDR3 protein has one entry. The profile shows about 370,000 distinct CDR3 sequences, around 16% of them singletons. Regarding time point: newly diagnosed GD, antithyroid drugs for less than 3 months. PBMC RNA was the source of the TCR library. About this clonotype: A far larger clone is one nucleotide away, so this likely arose from a read error.

The CDR3 is 15 amino acids. CDR1 is MNHNS and CDR2 is SASEGT in the germline V gene. V was clipped by 5 bases and J by 2 bases, with 14 bases between them. The chain uses TRBV6-1 and TRBJ2-3, with D perhaps TRBD2 (6 bases). Sample: peripheral blood mononuclear cells (PBMCs), taken at new diagnosis, from a patient treated with antithyroid drugs. The sequence came from a female donor with Graves disease. In DNA form, the CDR3 reads TGTGCCAGCAGTCACGGTACGGGAGACACAGATACGCAGTATTTT. Translation: CASSHGTGDTDTQYF.